This T cell receptor (beta chain) emerged from a study of blood T cell repertoires in COVID-19. The method was immunoSEQ multiplex PCR; TCRdb's version includes in-frame clones alone and lacks a portion of them. The repertoire holds around 230,000 clones, with 85% to 90% as singletons. The sequencing sample was made of PBMCs or T cells enriched from blood (not recorded which). This TCR was recovered from a woman younger than 45 with acute COVID-19.

Here the CDR3 reads CATQDSNYEQYF. The CDR3 coding sequence is TGTGCCACCCAGGACAGCAACTACGAGCAGTACTTC. The chain employs TRBV6-5 and TRBJ2-7, with D possibly matching TRBD1 (6 bases). The CDR3 length is 12 residues. The germline V gene has CDR1 MNHEY and CDR2 SVGAGI. V was trimmed by 10 bases and J by 3 bases, leaving 13 bases between them.